A selection of T cell receptor beta chains follows, all from one sample in a study of T cell responses to AZD1222 COVID-19 vaccine. Generated by immunoSEQ multiplex PCR, the TCRdb table keeps only in-frame clones and is missing some. The sample consists of 100,000 or so clones, around 85% of them appearing once. Here the sequenced sample was peripheral blood, taken on day 0 of AZD1222 vaccination. All receptors derive from an adult in good health. Each CDR3 is given with its conserved first and last residue. The D gene is left open where the match is weak. Expanded clones are given a class, and other clones once, few, many or no size at all.

j_call: TRBJ1-2
clone_size: NA
d_call: NA
v_call: TRBV2
cdr3_length: 14
cdr3_aa: CASSDAATNYGYTF
cdr3_nt: TGTGCCAGCAGTGACGCAGCTACTAACTATGGCTACACCTTC

j_call: TRBJ1-5
clone_size: NA
d_call: TRBD1
v_call: TRBV30
cdr3_length: 13
cdr3_aa: CAWSGQDNQPQHF
cdr3_nt: TGTGCCTGGAGCGGACAGGACAATCAGCCCCAGCATTTT

j_call: TRBJ2-1
clone_size: NA
d_call: TRBD2
v_call: TRBV4-2
cdr3_length: 18
cdr3_aa: CASSQERRLAGGYNEQFF
cdr3_nt: TGTGCCAGCAGCCAAGAAAGGCGACTAGCGGGGGGATACAATGAGCAGTTCTTC

j_call: TRBJ2-2
clone_size: NA
d_call: TRBD1
v_call: TRBV5-1
cdr3_length: 17
cdr3_aa: CASSSRTGRLHTGELFF
cdr3_nt: TGCGCCAGCAGCTCAAGGACAGGGAGGTTACACACCGGGGAGCTGTTTTTT

j_call: TRBJ2-5
clone_size: NA
d_call: NA
v_call: TRBV6-5
cdr3_length: 15
cdr3_aa: CASSYSEGAGETQYF
cdr3_nt: TGTGCCAGCAGTTACTCGGAGGGGGCAGGGGAGACCCAGTACTTC

j_call: TRBJ1-5
clone_size: NA
d_call: NA
v_call: TRBV21-1
cdr3_length: 16
cdr3_aa: CASSKFSGEGNQPQHF
cdr3_nt: TGTGCCAGCAGCAAATTTTCAGGGGAGGGCAATCAGCCCCAGCATTTT

j_call: TRBJ1-4
clone_size: NA
d_call: TRBD1
v_call: TRBV27
cdr3_length: 14
cdr3_aa: CASAIRQGGEKLFF
cdr3_nt: TGTGCCAGCGCAATCCGACAGGGCGGGGAAAAACTGTTTTTT

j_call: TRBJ1-1
clone_size: NA
d_call: NA
v_call: TRBV24-1
cdr3_length: 14
cdr3_aa: CATSGGGTNTEAFF
cdr3_nt: TGTGCCACCAGTGGGGGAGGGACGAACACTGAAGCTTTCTTT

j_call: TRBJ1-5
clone_size: NA
d_call: NA
v_call: TRBV15
cdr3_length: 15
cdr3_aa: CATSRDPDSNQPQHF
cdr3_nt: TGTGCCACCAGCAGAGATCCGGACAGCAATCAGCCCCAGCATTTT

j_call: TRBJ2-2
clone_size: NA
d_call: TRBD1
v_call: TRBV5-1
cdr3_length: 16
cdr3_aa: CASSLEGTGGTGELFF
cdr3_nt: TGCGCCAGCAGCTTGGAAGGGACAGGCGGCACCGGGGAGCTGTTTTTT

j_call: TRBJ2-5
clone_size: NA
d_call: TRBD1
v_call: TRBV6-2/TRBV6-3
cdr3_length: 16
cdr3_aa: CASSLQGGASGETQYF
cdr3_nt: TGTGCCAGCAGTCTCCAAGGGGGCGCAAGTGGAGAGACCCAGTACTTC

j_call: TRBJ1-4
clone_size: once
d_call: NA
v_call: TRBV10-3
cdr3_length: 11
cdr3_aa: CATKEGEKLFF
cdr3_nt: TGTGCCACCAAGGAGGGGGAGAAACTGTTTTTT

j_call: TRBJ2-1
clone_size: NA
d_call: NA
v_call: TRBV9
cdr3_length: 15
cdr3_aa: CASTPTSQSYNEQFF
cdr3_nt: TGTGCCAGCACCCCTACCTCACAGTCCTACAATGAGCAGTTCTTC

j_call: TRBJ1-5
clone_size: NA
d_call: NA
v_call: TRBV4-1
cdr3_length: 14
cdr3_aa: CASSQTGHYQPQHF
cdr3_nt: TGCGCCAGCAGCCAGACAGGTCATTATCAGCCCCAGCATTTT

j_call: TRBJ2-1
clone_size: few
d_call: TRBD1
v_call: TRBV2
cdr3_length: 14
cdr3_aa: CASGAGTAYNEQFF
cdr3_nt: TGTGCCAGCGGAGCCGGGACAGCCTACAATGAGCAGTTCTTC

j_call: TRBJ2-2
clone_size: NA
d_call: NA
v_call: TRBV4-2
cdr3_length: 18
cdr3_aa: CASSQDPIARGNTGELFF
cdr3_nt: TGTGCCAGCAGCCAAGATCCTATCGCCAGGGGGAACACCGGGGAGCTGTTTTTT

j_call: TRBJ2-7
clone_size: NA
d_call: NA
v_call: TRBV11-3
cdr3_length: 13
cdr3_aa: CASIKTGSYEQYF
cdr3_nt: TGTGCCAGCATTAAAACAGGTTCCTACGAGCAGTACTTC

j_call: TRBJ2-5
clone_size: NA
d_call: TRBD1
v_call: TRBV5-4
cdr3_length: 15
cdr3_aa: CASRRGQGSQETQYF
cdr3_nt: TGTGCCAGCAGGAGGGGACAGGGGAGTCAAGAGACCCAGTACTTC

j_call: TRBJ1-2
clone_size: NA
d_call: TRBD1
v_call: TRBV19
cdr3_length: 19
cdr3_aa: CASSILGTDREGTNYGYTF
cdr3_nt: TGTGCCAGTAGTATTCTCGGCACGGACAGGGAAGGCACCAACTATGGCTACACCTTC

j_call: TRBJ2-6
clone_size: NA
d_call: NA
v_call: TRBV12-5
cdr3_length: 19
cdr3_aa: CASGLARGLRIPGANVLTF
cdr3_nt: TGTGCTAGTGGTTTGGCCAGAGGGCTACGTATCCCTGGGGCCAACGTCCTGACTTTC

j_call: TRBJ1-4
clone_size: NA
d_call: NA
v_call: TRBV19
cdr3_length: 8
cdr3_aa: CANEKLFF
cdr3_nt: TGTGCGAATGAAAAACTGTTTTTT

j_call: TRBJ2-7
clone_size: NA
d_call: TRBD1
v_call: TRBV5-1
cdr3_length: 13
cdr3_aa: CASSLRTGPEQYF
cdr3_nt: TGCGCCAGCAGCTTGAGGACAGGGCCCGAGCAGTACTTC

j_call: TRBJ1-1
clone_size: NA
d_call: NA
v_call: TRBV6-5
cdr3_length: 15
cdr3_aa: CASSYSQGGNTEAFF
cdr3_nt: TGTGCCAGCAGTTACTCACAGGGAGGAAACACTGAAGCTTTCTTT

j_call: TRBJ1-4
clone_size: once
d_call: TRBD1
v_call: TRBV7-8
cdr3_length: 16
cdr3_aa: CASSLGGQGRHEKLFF
cdr3_nt: TGTGCCAGCAGCTTAGGGGGACAGGGTAGACATGAAAAACTGTTTTTT